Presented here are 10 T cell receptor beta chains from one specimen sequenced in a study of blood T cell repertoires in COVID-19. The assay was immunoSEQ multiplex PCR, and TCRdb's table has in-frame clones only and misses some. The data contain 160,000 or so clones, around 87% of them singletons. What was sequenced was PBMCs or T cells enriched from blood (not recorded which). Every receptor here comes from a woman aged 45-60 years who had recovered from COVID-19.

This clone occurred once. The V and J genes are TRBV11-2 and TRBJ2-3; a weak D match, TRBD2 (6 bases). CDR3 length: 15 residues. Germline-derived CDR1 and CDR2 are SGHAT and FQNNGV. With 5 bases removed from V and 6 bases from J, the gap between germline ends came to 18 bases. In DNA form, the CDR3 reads TGTGCCAGCAGCCGACGAGGGACTTTGGGTGATACGCAGTATTTT. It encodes CASSRRGTLGDTQYF. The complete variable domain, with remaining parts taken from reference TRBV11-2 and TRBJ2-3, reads EAGVAQSPRYKIIEKRQSVAFWCNPISGHATLYWYQQILGQGPKLLIQFQNNGVVDDSQLPKDRFSAERLKGVDSTLKIQPAKLEDSAVYLCASSRRGTLGDTQYFGPGTRLTVL.

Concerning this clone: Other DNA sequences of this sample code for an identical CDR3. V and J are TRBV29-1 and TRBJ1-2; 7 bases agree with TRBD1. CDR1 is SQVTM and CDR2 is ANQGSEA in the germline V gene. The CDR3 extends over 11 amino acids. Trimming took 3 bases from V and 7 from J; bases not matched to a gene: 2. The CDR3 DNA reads TGCAGCGTTGAGAGACAGGGTGGCTACACCTTC. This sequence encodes CSVERQGGYTF. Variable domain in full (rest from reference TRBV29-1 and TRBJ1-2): SAVISQKPSRDICQRGTSLTIQCQVDSQVTMMFWYRQQPGQSLTLIATANQGSEATYESGFVIDKFPISRPNLTFSTLTVSNMSPEDSSIYLCSVERQGGYTFGSGTRLTVV.

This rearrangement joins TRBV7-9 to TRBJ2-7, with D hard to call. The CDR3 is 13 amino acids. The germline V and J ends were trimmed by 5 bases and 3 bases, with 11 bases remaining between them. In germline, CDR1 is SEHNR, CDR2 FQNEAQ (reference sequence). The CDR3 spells CASSLGSGYEQYF. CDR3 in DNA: TGTGCCAGCAGCCTAGGATCAGGCTACGAGCAGTACTTC. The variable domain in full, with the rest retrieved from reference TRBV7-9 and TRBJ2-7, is DTGVSQNPRHKITKRGQNVTFRCDPISEHNRLYWYRQTLGQGPEFLTYFQNEAQLEKSRLLSDRFSAERPKGSFSTLEIQRTEQGDSAMYLCASSLGSGYEQYFGPGTRLTVT.

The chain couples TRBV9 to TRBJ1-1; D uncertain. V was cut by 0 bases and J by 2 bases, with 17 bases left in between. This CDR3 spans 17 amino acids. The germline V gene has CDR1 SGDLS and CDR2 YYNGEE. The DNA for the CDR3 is TGTGCCAGCAGCGTAGGAGGGAACAGTGGGGAAAACACTGAAGCTTTCTTT. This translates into CASSVGGNSGENTEAFF.

This chain's CDR3 is CASSRAGGQGETQYF. CDR3 DNA: TGTGCCAGCAGTAGAGCGGGGGGCCAGGGGGAGACCCAGTACTTC. The chain links TRBV7-3 to TRBJ2-5; 9 bases match TRBD2. Germline CDR1 and CDR2: SGHTA and FQGTGA. The trim removed 6 bases at V and 5 bases at J, leaving 10 bases unmatched. The CDR3 contains 15 residues.

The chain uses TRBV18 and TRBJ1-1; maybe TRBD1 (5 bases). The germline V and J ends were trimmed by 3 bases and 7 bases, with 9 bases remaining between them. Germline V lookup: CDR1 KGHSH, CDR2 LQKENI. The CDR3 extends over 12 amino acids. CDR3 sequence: CASSPPGGEAFF. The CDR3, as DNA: TGTGCCAGCTCACCCCCGGGGGGTGAAGCTTTCTTT.

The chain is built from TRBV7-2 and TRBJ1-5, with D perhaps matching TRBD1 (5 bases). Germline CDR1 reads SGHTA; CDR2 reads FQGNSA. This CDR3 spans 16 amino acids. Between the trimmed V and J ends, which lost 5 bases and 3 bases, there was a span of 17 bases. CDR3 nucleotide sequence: TGTGCCAGCAGCCCCCAGGGATTAGGGGTCAATCAGCCCCAGCATTTT. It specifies CASSPQGLGVNQPQHF.

The CDR3 bases are TGCGCCAGCAGCTTACTCATCGGGGTAGTTGGCACTGAAGCTTTCTTT. The encoded protein is CASSLLIGVVGTEAFF. The V and J genes are TRBV5-1 and TRBJ1-1; D unclear. In germline, CDR1 is SGHRS, CDR2 YFSETQ. V was pared by 2 bases and J by 4 bases, with 18 bases between. There are 16 residues in the CDR3.

CDR3 in DNA: TGTGCCAGCAGCCCTTTGACAGGGAACACTGAAGCTTTCTTT. This translates into CASSPLTGNTEAFF. The chain is built from TRBV11-3 and TRBJ1-1; a possible D gene is TRBD1 (6 bases). CDR1 is SGHNT, CDR2 YENEEA, per germline. The CDR3 has 14 residues. Trimming pared 5 bases from V and 1 base from J, leaving 11 bases between.

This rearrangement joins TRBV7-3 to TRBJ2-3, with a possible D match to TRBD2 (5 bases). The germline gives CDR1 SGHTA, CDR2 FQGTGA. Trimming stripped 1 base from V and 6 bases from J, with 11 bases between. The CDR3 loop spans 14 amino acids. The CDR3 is CASSLRASMDTQYF. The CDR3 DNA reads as TGTGCCAGCAGCTTAAGGGCTAGCATGGATACGCAGTATTTT.